This passage covers 19 T cell receptor beta chains from one sample sequenced in a study of cytomegalovirus exposure and HLA in healthy donors. 60 Vbeta and 13 Jbeta primers were used in PCR. Only in-frame clones appear in the TCRdb table, and some are missing; sequencing was by immunoSEQ multiplex PCR. This table holds around 220,000 clones, roughly 80% found once. The specimen was PBMCs. Source of these receptors: a girl aged 2 to 10 in good health and CMV-seronegative.

The chain uses TRBV19 and TRBJ1-1; D unresolved. CDR1 LNHDA and CDR2 SQIVND come from the germline V gene (reference sequence). Trimming stripped 6 bases from V and 0 bases from J, with 14 bases between. This CDR3 comprises 15 residues. The DNA of the CDR3 is TGTGCCAGTAGAGTGGCGGGGATCATGAACACTGAAGCTTTCTTT. This translates into CASRVAGIMNTEAFF. Full variable domain (rest looked up from reference TRBV19 and TRBJ1-1): DGGITQSPKYLFRKEGQNVTLSCEQNLNHDAMYWYRQDPGQGLRLIYYSQIVNDFQKGDIAEGYSVSREKKESFPLTVTSAQKNPTAFYLCASRVAGIMNTEAFFGQGTRLTVV.

The chain has TRBV20-1 and TRBJ1-1; possibly TRBD1 for D (5 bases). The CDR3 consists of 11 residues. The V and J ends lost 0 bases and 10 bases respectively, with 9 bases between them. CDR1 and CDR2 from the germline V gene are DFQATT and SNEGSKA (reference sequence). The CDR3: CSARDPTGAFF. CDR3 coding DNA: TGCAGTGCTAGAGATCCAACAGGAGCTTTCTTT.

The rearrangement uses TRBV2 and TRBJ1-2, with 7 bases aligning to TRBD1. With V trimmed by 5 bases and J by 0 bases, 9 bases remained unmatched. This CDR3 comprises 16 residues. Germline lookup yields CDR1 SNHLY and CDR2 FYNNEI. The DNA for the CDR3 is TGTGCCAGCAGTCGGGACAGCTCCGGGGCTAACTATGGCTACACCTTC. This gives the protein CASSRDSSGANYGYTF.

The rearrangement uses TRBV7-2 and TRBJ1-2; 10 nucleotides align to TRBD1. The germline gives CDR1 SGHTA, CDR2 FQGNSA. The trim removed 1 base at V and 3 bases at J, leaving 11 bases unmatched. The CDR3 extends over 18 amino acids. This chain's CDR3 is CASSLGGQGGRAYYGYTF. The CDR3 bases are TGTGCCAGCAGCTTAGGCGGACAGGGGGGAAGGGCTTACTATGGCTACACCTTC. Full variable domain (remainder filled in from reference TRBV7-2 and TRBJ1-2): GAGVSQSPSNKVTEKGKDVELRCDPISGHTALYWYRQSLGQGLEFLIYFQGNSAPDKSGLPSDRFSAERTGGSVSTLTIQRTQQEDSAVYLCASSLGGQGGRAYYGYTFGSGTRLTVV.

This clone was seen more than once but under ten times. The V call is TRBV21-1, the J call TRBJ1-3; TRBD1 was called by the table and not checked on the DNA. TRBV21-1 is a pseudogene locus. The CDR3 has 16 residues. The CDR3 spells CASSNLGQGFGNTIYF. In DNA form, the CDR3 reads TGTGCCAGCAGCAACTTGGGACAGGGTTTCGGAAACACCATATATTTT.

The chain employs TRBV6-5 and TRBJ2-7; 9 nucleotides agree with TRBD2. The CDR3 has 15 amino acids. The J segment lost 0 bases and the V segment lost 5 bases, leaving 5 bases of the junction unmatched. The germline V gene has CDR1 MNHEY and CDR2 SVGAGI. For the CDR3, the DNA is TGTGCCAGCAGTCCAAGCGGGAGGAACTCCTACGAGCAGTACTTC. It encodes CASSPSGRNSYEQYF.

The chain joins TRBV10-1 to TRBJ2-7; maybe TRBD2 (6 bases). V lost 3 bases, J lost 5 bases, and 14 bases lay in between. The CDR3 sequence is 14 residues long. Germline CDR1 is WNHNN and CDR2 is SYGVQD (reference sequence). The CDR3 DNA is TGCGCCAGCAGTGATCGACTAGTTCCCCACGAGCAGTACTTC. As protein: CASSDRLVPHEQYF.

This chain links TRBV6-5 with TRBJ2-7; D possibly corresponds to TRBD1 (6 bases). V lost 5 bases and J lost 2, with 10 bases in between. The CDR3 is 13 residues long. Germline-derived CDR1 and CDR2 are MNHEY and SVGAGI. The CDR3 is CASSRAGAYEQYF. As DNA, the CDR3 is TGTGCCAGCAGTAGAGCAGGGGCCTACGAGCAGTACTTC.

CDR3 in DNA: TGTGCCAGCAGCCCTTCGACTGCCCCGAGCTCCTACGAGCAGTACTTC. It specifies CASSPSTAPSSYEQYF. V usage is TRBV7-8 and J usage is TRBJ2-7; D not resolved. Looked up from germline, CDR1 is SGHVS and CDR2 is FQNEAQ. Trimming cost V 5 bases and J 0 bases, with 17 bases left between them. This CDR3 has 16 amino acids.

This clone was seen just once. This rearrangement joins TRBV19 to TRBJ2-1, with TRBD1 matching over 10 bases. V shed 6 bases and J 6 bases; nucleotides not matched to a gene: 11. This CDR3 region has 16 residues. Germline V gives CDR1 LNHDA, CDR2 SQIVND (reference sequence). This chain's CDR3 is CASRTLGTGVTNEQFF. CDR3 nucleotide sequence: TGTGCCAGTAGAACGCTTGGGACAGGGGTTACCAATGAGCAGTTCTTC. The full variable domain, in which reference TRBV19 and TRBJ2-1 provide the parts outside the CDR3, is DGGITQSPKYLFRKEGQNVTLSCEQNLNHDAMYWYRQDPGQGLRLIYYSQIVNDFQKGDIAEGYSVSREKKESFPLTVTSAQKNPTAFYLCASRTLGTGVTNEQFFGPGTRLTVL.

The chain employs TRBV7-9 and TRBJ2-7; D is unclear. This CDR3 comprises 13 residues. The V gene's germline CDR1 is SEHNR and CDR2 FQNEAQ (reference sequence). Trimming left V 4 bases short and J 3 bases short, with 10 bases between. CDR3 coding DNA: TGTGCCAGCAGCTCCGAACAGAGCTACGAGCAGTACTTC. Amino acids: CASSSEQSYEQYF.

The rearrangement joins TRBV6-5 to TRBJ1-3; 7 nucleotides agree with TRBD1. After removal of 5 bases from V and 11 bases from J, the junction contained 9 bases not matched to a gene. The CDR3 is 13 residues long. CDR1 and CDR2 from the germline V gene are MNHEY and SVGAGI. In nucleotides, the CDR3 is TGTGCCAGCAGTAATCAACAGGGGACGGCCATATATTTT. It yields the protein CASSNQQGTAIYF.

The V gene is TRBV19, the J gene TRBJ2-2; 7 bases are a match to TRBD1. Germline trimming cut 7 bases from V and 3 bases from J; bases unmatched to any gene: 8. Germline V lookup: CDR1 LNHDA, CDR2 SQIVND (reference sequence). The CDR3 loop spans 15 amino acids. CDR3 in amino acids: CASTPWDSYTGELFF. CDR3 in DNA: TGTGCCAGTACCCCTTGGGACAGTTACACCGGGGAGCTGTTTTTT.

This chain uses TRBV5-1 with TRBJ2-1; TRBD1 matches at 8 bases. V dropped 3 bases and J dropped 1; count of bases not matched to a gene: 6. The CDR3 covers 16 residues. Germline assignment: CDR1 SGHRS and CDR2 YFSETQ. In DNA form, the CDR3 reads TGCGCCAGCAGCTCGCAAGGACAGGGATCCTACAATGAGCAGTTCTTC. The encoded protein is CASSSQGQGSYNEQFF.

The chain employs TRBV5-1 and TRBJ2-2, with 13 bases matching TRBD2. CDR1 and CDR2 from the germline V gene are SGHRS and YFSETQ. The trim removed 2 bases at V and 0 bases at J, leaving 4 bases unmatched. CDR3 length: 18 residues. CDR3 residues: CASSLTGTSGTNTGELFF. CDR3 in DNA: TGCGCCAGCAGCTTAACCGGGACTAGCGGGACGAACACCGGGGAGCTGTTTTTT.

The V and J genes are TRBV6-5 and TRBJ2-1, with D perhaps TRBD2 (6 bases). Trimming stripped 6 bases from V and 10 bases from J, with 10 bases between. CDR1 is MNHEY and CDR2 is SVGAGI in the germline V gene. CDR3 length: 11 residues. CDR3 sequence: CASSRGLEQFF. Here the CDR3 DNA reads TGTGCCAGCAGCCGGGGGTTAGAGCAGTTCTTC.

The J gene is TRBJ1-2, the V gene TRBV5-1, with 11 bases lining up with TRBD1. From germline, CDR1 is SGHRS and CDR2 YFSETQ. The CDR3 totals 16 residues. The V and J ends lost 4 bases and 7 bases, in that order; junction bases with no gene match: 12. The CDR3 protein is CASSLRDRGIGSGYTF. In nucleotides, the CDR3 is TGCGCCAGCAGCCTCCGGGACAGGGGGATAGGGAGTGGCTACACCTTC.

The chain is built from TRBV5-1 and TRBJ2-5, with a weak D call TRBD1 (6 bases). CDR1 is SGHRS, CDR2 YFSETQ, per germline. Trimming removed 4 bases at V and 1 base at J, with 14 bases between. The CDR3 loop spans 15 amino acids. CDR3 sequence (DNA): TGCGCCAGCAGCGATGCCGGGACATTCCAAGAGACCCAGTACTTC. Encoded protein: CASSDAGTFQETQYF.

This chain joins TRBV7-9 and TRBJ2-7, with D hard to call. V was clipped by 1 base and J by 1 base, with 8 bases between them. Germline V lookup: CDR1 SEHNR, CDR2 FQNEAQ (reference sequence). This CDR3 contains 14 residues. CDR3 DNA: TGTGCCAGCAGCTTAGTGACTGGGTCCTACGAGCAGTACTTC. This encodes CASSLVTGSYEQYF.